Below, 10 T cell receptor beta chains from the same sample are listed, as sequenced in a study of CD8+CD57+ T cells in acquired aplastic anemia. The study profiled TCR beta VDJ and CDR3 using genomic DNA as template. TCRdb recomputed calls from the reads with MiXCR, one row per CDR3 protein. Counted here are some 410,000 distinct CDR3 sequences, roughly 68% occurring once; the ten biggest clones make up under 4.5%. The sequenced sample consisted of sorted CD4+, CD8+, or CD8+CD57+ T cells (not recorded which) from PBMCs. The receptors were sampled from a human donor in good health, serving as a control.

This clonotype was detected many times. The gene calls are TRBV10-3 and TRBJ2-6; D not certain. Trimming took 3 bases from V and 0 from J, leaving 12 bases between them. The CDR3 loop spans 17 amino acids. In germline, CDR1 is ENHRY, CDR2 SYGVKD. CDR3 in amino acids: CAISDPGRASGANVLTF. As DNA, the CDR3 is TGTGCCATCAGTGACCCTGGACGGGCCTCTGGGGCCAACGTCCTGACTTTC.

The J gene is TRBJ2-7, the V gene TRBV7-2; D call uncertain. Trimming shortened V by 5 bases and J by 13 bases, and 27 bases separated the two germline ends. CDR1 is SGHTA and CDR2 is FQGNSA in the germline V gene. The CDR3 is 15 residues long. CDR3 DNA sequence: TGTGCCAGCAGCATAACGGCAGGCAAGGCCGACCAGTACTACTTC. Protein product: CASSITAGKADQYYF. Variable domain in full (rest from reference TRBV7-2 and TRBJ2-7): GAGVSQSPSNKVTEKGKDVELRCDPISGHTALYWYRQSLGQGLEFLIYFQGNSAPDKSGLPSDRFSAERTGGSVSTLTIQRTQQEDSAVYLCASSITAGKADQYYFGPGTRLTVT.

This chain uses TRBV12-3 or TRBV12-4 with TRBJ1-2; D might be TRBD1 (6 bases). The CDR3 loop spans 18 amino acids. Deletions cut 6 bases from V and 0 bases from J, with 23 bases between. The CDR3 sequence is CASSSTLDRPRANYGYTF. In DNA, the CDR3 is TGTGCCAGCAGCTCGACCCTCGACAGGCCCCGAGCTAACTATGGCTACACCTTC.

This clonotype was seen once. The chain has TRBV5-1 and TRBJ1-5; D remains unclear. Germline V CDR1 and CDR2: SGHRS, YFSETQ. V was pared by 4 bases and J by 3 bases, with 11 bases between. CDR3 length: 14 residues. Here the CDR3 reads CASSPLLNNQPQHF. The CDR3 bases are TGCGCCAGCAGCCCGCTACTCAACAATCAGCCCCAGCATTTT.

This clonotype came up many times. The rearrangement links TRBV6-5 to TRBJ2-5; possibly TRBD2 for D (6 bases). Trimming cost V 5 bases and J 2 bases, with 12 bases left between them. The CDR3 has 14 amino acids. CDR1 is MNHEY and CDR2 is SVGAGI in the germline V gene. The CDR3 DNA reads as TGTGCCAGCAGTCCGCGGGGAGAACAAGAGACCCAGTACTTC. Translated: CASSPRGEQETQYF.

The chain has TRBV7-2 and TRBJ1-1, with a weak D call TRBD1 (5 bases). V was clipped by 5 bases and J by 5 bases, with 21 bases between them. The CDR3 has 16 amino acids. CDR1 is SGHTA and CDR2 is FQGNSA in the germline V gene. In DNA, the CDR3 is TGTGCCAGCAGCCCCTCCCGGGGCAGCCGGGAAACTGAAGCTTTCTTT. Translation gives CASSPSRGSRETEAFF.

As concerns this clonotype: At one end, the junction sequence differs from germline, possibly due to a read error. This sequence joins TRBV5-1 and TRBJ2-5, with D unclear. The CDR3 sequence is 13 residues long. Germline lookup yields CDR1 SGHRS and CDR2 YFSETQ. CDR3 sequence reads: CASMLGLKATQYF. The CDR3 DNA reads TGTGCCAGCATGTTAGGCCTAAAAGCGACCCAGTACTTC.

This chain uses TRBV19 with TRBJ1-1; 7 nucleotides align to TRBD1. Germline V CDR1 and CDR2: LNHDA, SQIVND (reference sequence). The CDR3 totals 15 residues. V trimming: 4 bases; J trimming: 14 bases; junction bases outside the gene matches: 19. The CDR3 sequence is CASSRGGPSTGELFF. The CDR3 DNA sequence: TGTGCCAGTAGTAGAGGGGGCCCGAGCACCGGGGAGCTGTTCTTT.

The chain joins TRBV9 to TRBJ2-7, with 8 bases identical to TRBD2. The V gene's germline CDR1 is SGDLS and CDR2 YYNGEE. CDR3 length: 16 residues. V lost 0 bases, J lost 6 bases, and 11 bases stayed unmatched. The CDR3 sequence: CASSVVRGGGKGEQYF. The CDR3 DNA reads TGTGCCAGCAGCGTAGTTCGGGGGGGGGGGAAGGGCGAGCAGTACTTC. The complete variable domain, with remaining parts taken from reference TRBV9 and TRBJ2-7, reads DSGVTQTPKHLITATGQRVTLRCSPRSGDLSVYWYQQSLDQGLQFLIQYYNGEERAKGNILERFSAQQFPDLHSELNLSSLELGDSALYFCASSVVRGGGKGEQYFGPGTRLTVT.

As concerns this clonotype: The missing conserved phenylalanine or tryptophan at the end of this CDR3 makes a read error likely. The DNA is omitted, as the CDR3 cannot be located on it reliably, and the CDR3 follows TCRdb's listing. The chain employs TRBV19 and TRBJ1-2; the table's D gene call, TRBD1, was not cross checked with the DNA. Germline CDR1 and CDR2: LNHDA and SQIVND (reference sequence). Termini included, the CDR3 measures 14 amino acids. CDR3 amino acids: CASSIDHTGYGNTL.